This is a list of T cell receptor beta chains from one sample in a study of response to subunit inactivated influenza vaccine. MiXCR was run by TCRdb on the RT-PCR reads, yielding one entry per CDR3 protein. There are about 480,000 distinct CDR3 sequences in the sample; 10% to 15% occur only once, and approximately 14% lies in the top ten. The sample in question was PBMCs from blood, obtained roughly 6 weeks after vaccination. The receptors here all came from a man aged 50-59 years who received an inactivated influenza vaccine. CDR3s include the opening cysteine and the closing phenylalanine or tryptophan. The order of the fields is D gene, J gene, V gene, clone size, CDR3 protein, CDR3 DNA. The D gene is left open where the match is weak. Rows give clone size only sometimes, using once, few, many, or a class for an expanded clone.

. | TRBJ2-5 | TRBV20-1 | . | CSARFLREETQYF | TGCAGTGCTAGGTTTCTCCGGGAAGAGACCCAGTACTTC
. | TRBJ1-1 | TRBV11-2 | many | CASSLAPNTEAFF | TGTGCCAGCAGCCTGGCCCCGAACACTGAAGCTTTCTTT
. | TRBJ2-2 | TRBV7-3 | few | CASSPTADTGELFF | TGTGCCAGCAGCCCCACCGCGGACACCGGGGAGCTGTTTTTT
TRBD1 | TRBJ1-2 | TRBV20-1 | many | CSATGGSYGYTF | TGCAGTGCTACAGGGGGCTCCTATGGCTACACCTTC
TRBD1 | TRBJ2-3 | TRBV28 | . | CASSPLTGLDTQYF | TGTGCCAGCAGTCCCCTGACAGGGCTGGATACGCAGTATTTT
. | TRBJ1-1 | TRBV29-1 | few | CSVGRMNTEAFF | TGCAGCGTGGGACGGATGAACACTGAAGCTTTCTTT
TRBD1 | TRBJ2-1 | TRBV9 | . | CASSVGDSTLNEQFF | TGTGCCAGCAGCGTAGGGGACAGTACCCTTAATGAGCAGTTCTTC
TRBD1 | TRBJ2-2 | TRBV10-3 | . | CAISEVGQGSTGELFF | TGTGCCATCAGTGAGGTGGGACAGGGGTCCACCGGGGAGCTGTTTTTT
. | TRBJ2-3 | TRBV6-1 | many | CASSSRDSYSLDTQYF | TGTGCCAGCAGCAGCCGGGACTCCTATAGTCTAGATACGCAGTATTTT
. | TRBJ1-2 | TRBV12-3/TRBV12-4 | few | CASSLVGTYGYTF | TGTGCCAGCAGTTTAGTAGGGACCTATGGCTACACCTTC
. | TRBJ1-2 | TRBV7-8 | few | CASSPRGPAIYYGYTF | TGTGCCAGCAGCCCCCGGGGGCCAGCTATATACTATGGCTACACCTTC
. | TRBJ2-7 | TRBV7-7 | many | CASSLGAGDYEQYF | TGTGCCAGCAGCTTAGGGGCAGGGGACTACGAGCAGTACTTC
TRBD1 | TRBJ2-1 | TRBV6-1 | many | CASRPFDRGHQSNEQFF | TGTGCCAGCAGACCCTTCGACAGGGGGCATCAAAGCAATGAGCAGTTCTTC
. | TRBJ1-6 | TRBV4-1 | . | CASNTGMADNSPLHF | TGCGCCAGCAATACAGGGATGGCGGATAATTCACCCCTCCACTTT
. | TRBJ1-1 | TRBV6-6 | . | CASSRSGGPEAFF | TGTGCCAGCAGCCGCAGTGGGGGACCTGAAGCTTTCTTT
. | TRBJ2-1 | TRBV9 | . | CASSVQDGNNEQFF | TGTGCCAGCAGCGTGCAGGACGGGAACAATGAGCAGTTCTTC
. | TRBJ2-2 | TRBV6-5 | . | CASSTDTALNTGELFF | TGTGCCAGCAGTACCGACACCGCTTTGAACACCGGGGAGCTGTTTTTT
TRBD1 | TRBJ2-1 | TRBV10-2 | . | CASGKTGANEQFF | TGCGCCAGCGGGAAGACAGGGGCGAATGAGCAGTTCTTC
. | TRBJ1-5 | TRBV15 | . | CATSRAGANQPQHF | TGTGCCACCAGCAGAGCAGGGGCAAATCAGCCCCAGCATTTT
. | TRBJ2-1 | TRBV28 | . | CASGKANEQFF | TGTGCCAGCGGGAAGGCCAATGAGCAGTTCTTC
TRBD2 | TRBJ2-7 | TRBV29-1 | few | CSMLIPLAGGPNEQYF | TGCAGCATGCTGATCCCACTAGCGGGAGGGCCCAACGAGCAGTACTTC
. | TRBJ2-1 | TRBV6-2/TRBV6-3 | . | CASRRVTDEQFF | TGTGCCAGCAGGAGAGTGACAGATGAGCAGTTCTTC
. | TRBJ2-5 | TRBV6-5 | . | CASSYWGRETQYF | TGTGCCAGCAGTTACTGGGGTAGAGAGACCCAGTACTTC
TRBD1 | TRBJ2-1 | TRBV24-1 | few | CATQDRVRYSEQFF | TGTGCCACCCAGGACAGGGTCAGATACAGTGAGCAGTTCTTC
. | TRBJ2-5 | TRBV20-1 | . | CSATGETAQETQYF | TGCAGTGCCACCGGAGAGACAGCCCAAGAGACCCAGTACTTC
. | TRBJ2-1 | TRBV11-2 | . | CASSQGPGPIEQFF | TGTGCCAGCAGCCAGGGTCCGGGGCCAATTGAGCAGTTCTTC
TRBD1 | TRBJ2-7 | TRBV20-1 | few | CSARDRGTEQYF | TGCAGTGCTAGGGACAGGGGCACCGAGCAGTACTTC
. | TRBJ2-3 | TRBV20-1 | . | CCARDMRDSTDTQYF | TGCTGTGCTAGGGACATGCGGGACAGCACAGATACGCAGTATTTT
. | TRBJ1-2 | TRBV9 | . | CASSVEVRPNYGYTF | TGTGCCAGCAGCGTAGAGGTCCGCCCTAACTATGGCTACACCTTC
. | TRBJ1-5 | TRBV7-2 | . | CASSLGGRQPQHF | TGTGCCAGCAGCTTAGGAGGACGACAGCCCCAGCATTTT
TRBD2 | TRBJ2-7 | TRBV12-3/TRBV12-4 | few | CASSWGGSSYEQYF | TGTGCCAGCAGTTGGGGGGGGAGCTCCTACGAGCAGTACTTC
TRBD2 | TRBJ2-7 | TRBV6-5 | few | CASSYSAGGLHEQYF | TGTGCCAGCAGTTACTCGGCGGGAGGTCTCCACGAGCAGTACTTC
. | TRBJ1-5 | TRBV6-2/TRBV6-3 | . | CASSPTGNSNQPQHF | TGTGCCAGCAGTCCGACAGGCAATAGCAATCAGCCCCAGCATTTT
. | TRBJ2-7 | TRBV20-1 | few | CSARTGGRNYEQYF | TGCAGTGCCAGAACCGGGGGGCGAAACTACGAGCAGTACTTC
TRBD2 | TRBJ2-5 | TRBV24-1 | . | CATSDLHGLAGGVETQYF | TGTGCCACCAGTGATTTGCATGGGCTAGCGGGGGGCGTAGAGACCCAGTACTTC
TRBD1 | TRBJ2-7 | TRBV7-9 | few | CASSFGTGGYHEQYF | TGTGCCAGCAGCTTTGGGACAGGGGGCTACCACGAGCAGTACTTC
. | TRBJ2-1 | TRBV4-3 | few | CASSHSSRGTLYNEQFF | TGCGCCAGCAGCCACTCGTCCCGGGGGACCCTCTACAATGAGCAGTTCTTC
. | TRBJ1-6 | TRBV12-3/TRBV12-4 | few | CASSLVGPEAPLHF | TGTGCCAGCAGTTTAGTAGGGCCCGAGGCACCCCTCCACTTT
. | TRBJ1-4 | TRBV12-3/TRBV12-4 | few | CASSLGFGVGEKLFF | TGTGCCAGCAGTTTGGGATTTGGGGTTGGGGAAAAACTGTTTTTT
TRBD2 | TRBJ2-3 | TRBV24-1 | many | CATSDFGLAGGSTSTDTQYF | TGTGCCACCAGTGATTTTGGACTAGCGGGGGGGTCTACTAGCACAGATACGCAGTATTTT
. | TRBJ2-7 | TRBV6-2/TRBV6-3 | . | CASSEYYEQYF | TGTGCCAGCAGTGAGTACTACGAGCAGTACTTC
. | TRBJ2-3 | TRBV7-9 | many | CASSLSADTQYF | TGTGCCAGCAGCTTATCTGCAGATACGCAGTATTTT
. | TRBJ2-1 | TRBV7-2 | few | CASSQDGLGSQFF | TGTGCCAGCAGCCAAGACGGGTTGGGGAGTCAGTTCTTC
. | TRBJ2-7 | TRBV5-1 | few | CASSTAAGPYEQYF | TGCGCCAGCAGCACGGCGGCAGGGCCGTACGAGCAGTACTTC